This TCR beta chain was profiled in a study of technical replicates of blood from several donors. The CDR3 sequence is 12 residues long. The germline V and J ends were trimmed by 4 bases and 2 bases, with 9 bases remaining between them. Germline V gene lookup returns CDR1 GTSNPN and CDR2 SVGIG (reference sequence). This table comes from immunoSEQ multiplex PCR, and its TCRdb copy is limited to in-frame clones, with some not included. The sample holds 55,000 to 85,000 clones, 95% to 98% seen once. The sequenced sample was T cells isolated from PBMCs. The chain joins TRBV30 to TRBJ2-7, with D uncertain. The TCR was taken from a human donor in good health. The CDR3 DNA is TGTGCCTGGAACGCGGATACCTACGAGCAGTACTTC. Amino acids: CAWNADTYEQYF.